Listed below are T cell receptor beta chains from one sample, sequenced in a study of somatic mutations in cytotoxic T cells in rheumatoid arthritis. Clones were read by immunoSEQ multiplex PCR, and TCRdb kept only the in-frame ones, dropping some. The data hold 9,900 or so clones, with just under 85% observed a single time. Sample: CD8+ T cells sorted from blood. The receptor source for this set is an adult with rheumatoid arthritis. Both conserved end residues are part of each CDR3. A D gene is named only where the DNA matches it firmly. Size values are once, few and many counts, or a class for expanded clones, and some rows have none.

TGTGCCAGCAGTAACACCGGGGAGCTGTTTTTT	CASSNTGELFF	TRBJ2-2	-	-	TRBV27
TGTGCCAGCAGCTTACCTCCGGGGTTGAGGGACCGTTCCTACGAGCAGTACTTC	CASSLPPGLRDRSYEQYF	TRBJ2-7	-	-	TRBV7-9
TGTGCCAGCAGCGTTAGCGGGGGACAAGAGACCCAGTACTTC	CASSVSGGQETQYF	TRBJ2-5	TRBD2	-	TRBV9
TGTGCCAGTAGTATCAAGGGGGCTAGGACTGAAGCTTTCTTT	CASSIKGARTEAFF	TRBJ1-1	TRBD1	-	TRBV19
TGTGCCAGCAGCTTAGCCTCTTTGGCAAGGAACACTGAAGCTTTCTTT	CASSLASLARNTEAFF	TRBJ1-1	-	few	TRBV7-9
TGTGCCAGCAGCTTCAGGACCGAACCCGGCTACACCTTC	CASSFRTEPGYTF	TRBJ1-2	-	few	TRBV5-4
TGTGCCAGCAGCGCAACCGGAGGGACAGTGAGGGCAGATACGCAGTATTTT	CASSATGGTVRADTQYF	TRBJ2-3	-	-	TRBV13
TGTGCCAGCAGCCCCTACAGGGGGCATGGCTACACCTTC	CASSPYRGHGYTF	TRBJ1-2	TRBD1	-	TRBV27
TGTGCCAGCAGTAGATTAACAGGGTTGGATGGCTACACCTTC	CASSRLTGLDGYTF	TRBJ1-2	-	-	TRBV6-5
TGCAGCGTTAAACATTCAACCTTCGGTATGAGTGAGACAGGGGGCTCCTACAATGAGCAGTTCTTC	CSVKHSTFGMSETGGSYNEQFF	TRBJ2-1	TRBD1	-	TRBV29-1
TGTGCCAGTAGTCCCGACACAGGGATTGCTGAAGCTTTCTTT	CASSPDTGIAEAFF	TRBJ1-1	-	-	TRBV19
TGTGCCAGCAGCACCAACAGGGGCAGGGGAACAGATACGCAGTATTTT	CASSTNRGRGTDTQYF	TRBJ2-3	TRBD1	-	TRBV7-2
TGTGCCAGCAGCTTAGGGCTGGGGGCAGGTCTTGCGCAGTACTTC	CASSLGLGAGLAQYF	TRBJ2-5	-	once	TRBV7-9
TGTGCCAGCAGCTTAGACTGGGGCGTCACGTACGAGCAGTACTTC	CASSLDWGVTYEQYF	TRBJ2-7	-	-	TRBV11-1
TGTGCCAGCAGCTCCAGGGGGAGGACTGAAGCTTTCTTT	CASSSRGRTEAFF	TRBJ1-1	TRBD1	-	TRBV13
TGTGCCAGCAGAGCAGGACAGGGGATTTCGGGACAAGAGACCCAGTACTTC	CASRAGQGISGQETQYF	TRBJ2-5	TRBD1	-	TRBV7-9
TGTGCCTGGCTGATGAACACTGAAGCTTTCTTT	CAWLMNTEAFF	TRBJ1-1	-	few	TRBV30
TGTGCCACCAGCAATAGACTAGCATCTAGCACAGATACGCAGTATTTT	CATSNRLASSTDTQYF	TRBJ2-3	TRBD2	-	TRBV15
TGTGCCAGTAGTATAGTCTTAGCGACTGGGACAGGGAACCTACGGGAGCTGTTTTTT	CASSIVLATGTGNLRELFF	TRBJ2-2	TRBD1	few	TRBV19
TGCGCCAGCAGCTTGGAGGGCTGGACTGAAGCTTTCTTT	CASSLEGWTEAFF	TRBJ1-1	-	-	TRBV5-1
TGTGCTTGTGGTGATTCGGTGGGGGCTGGGGCCAACGTCCTGACTTTC	CACGDSVGAGANVLTF	TRBJ2-6	-	once	TRBV12-5
TGTGCCAGCAGCCCGGGACAGAACTACGAGCAGTACTTC	CASSPGQNYEQYF	TRBJ2-7	TRBD1	-	TRBV6-5
TGTGCCAGCAGCTTGACAGGGCTCACAGATACGCAGTATTTT	CASSLTGLTDTQYF	TRBJ2-3	-	-	TRBV5-4
TGTGCCAGCAGTGAAGCGCGGGGGCAGTGGGACACGGACTTCTACGAGCAGTACTTC	CASSEARGQWDTDFYEQYF	TRBJ2-7	-	-	TRBV6-1
TGTGCCAGCGGGCAGTCCACTGAAGCTTTCTTT	CASGQSTEAFF	TRBJ1-1	-	-	TRBV27
TGTGCCAGCAGCCCCGGTCGAGGGTCCGGGGAGCTGTTTTTT	CASSPGRGSGELFF	TRBJ2-2	-	once	TRBV13
TGTGCCAGCAGAAGGACAGGGGCTTACACTGAAGCTTTCTTT	CASRRTGAYTEAFF	TRBJ1-1	TRBD1	-	TRBV27
TGTGCCAGCAGCTTAGGAGGGACTAGCGGTTACAATGAGCAGTTCTTC	CASSLGGTSGYNEQFF	TRBJ2-1	TRBD2	-	TRBV13
TGTGCCAGCAGCGTAGGGGGGGGAGGGGCCCAGCATTTT	CASSVGGGGAQHF	TRBJ1-5	-	-	TRBV9
TGTGCCAGCAGCGTAAGGAGCGGGGGTCCCACAGATACGCAGTATTTT	CASSVRSGGPTDTQYF	TRBJ2-3	TRBD2	-	TRBV9
TGTGCCAGCAGTGTTGTAGAAACCGGGGAGCTGTTTTTT	CASSVVETGELFF	TRBJ2-2	-	-	TRBV6-1
TGTGCCAGCAGTTACGGATACATCTCCTATAATTCACCCCTCCACTTT	CASSYGYISYNSPLHF	TRBJ1-6	-	few	TRBV6-5
TGCGCCAGCAGCCAAGGACAGATGGGGTCCTACGAGCAGTACTTC	CASSQGQMGSYEQYF	TRBJ2-7	-	-	TRBV4-1
TGTGCCAGCAGCTTTGGAGAGACCCAGTACTTC	CASSFGETQYF	TRBJ2-5	-	once	TRBV7-6
TGTGCCAGCAGTTTCACCGGGACAGGGGCCGGCGAGCAGTACTTC	CASSFTGTGAGEQYF	TRBJ2-7	TRBD1	-	TRBV5-8
TGTGCCTGCTACTCCCGACAGGATAACACTGAAGCTTTCTTT	CACYSRQDNTEAFF	TRBJ1-1	-	-	TRBV6-5
TGTGCCAGCTCACCCAGGGACAGTGGCCTCTACGAGCAGTACTTC	CASSPRDSGLYEQYF	TRBJ2-7	TRBD1	-	TRBV18
TGCGCCAGCAGCTTTGCACTAGCGGGAAAGGCGGATACGCAGTATTTT	CASSFALAGKADTQYF	TRBJ2-3	TRBD2	-	TRBV5-1
TGTGCCTGGAGTGACCTCAAGACGGAAGCTAACTATGGCTACACCTTC	CAWSDLKTEANYGYTF	TRBJ1-2	-	-	TRBV30
TGTGCCAGCGCCTACAGGAGCATGGGGTACGAGCAGTACTTC	CASAYRSMGYEQYF	TRBJ2-7	-	-	TRBV27
TGCACCAGCAGCCAAGTCGCCGGAACCTACGAGCAGTACTTC	CTSSQVAGTYEQYF	TRBJ2-7	-	-	TRBV1
TGTGCCAGCAGCTTAGAAGCGGGAGGAGGTGACTACGAGCAGTACTTC	CASSLEAGGGDYEQYF	TRBJ2-7	TRBD2	once	TRBV11-3
TGTGCCAGCAGCGTTGAGGACCGGTACGAGCAGTACTTC	CASSVEDRYEQYF	TRBJ2-7	-	-	TRBV9
TGTGCCAGCAGCGCTGGGGACAGGCGACGGAACACTGAAGCTTTCTTT	CASSAGDRRRNTEAFF	TRBJ1-1	TRBD1	-	TRBV2
TGTGCCAGCACTCTCGGGTGGGGCGCAGAGACCGCTTTCTTT	CASTLGWGAETAFF	TRBJ1-1	-	once	TRBV6-6
TGTGCCAGCAGCCCGGGACAGGGGGATGGCTACACCTTC	CASSPGQGDGYTF	TRBJ1-2	TRBD1	-	TRBV13
TGTGCCAGCAGTTTATCAGGTCGCCATGAGCAGTTCTTC	CASSLSGRHEQFF	TRBJ2-1	-	-	TRBV27
TGTGCCAGCAGCCAACTAGCGGGGGGTCGAGACAATGAGCAGTTCTTC	CASSQLAGGRDNEQFF	TRBJ2-1	TRBD2	-	TRBV7-3
TGTGCCAGCAGCCCCCACCTTACTGAAGCTTTCTTT	CASSPHLTEAFF	TRBJ1-1	-	once	TRBV13
TGTGCTAGTGGTTTTGGTAGAACCGGAAACACCATATATTTT	CASGFGRTGNTIYF	TRBJ1-3	-	-	TRBV12-5
TGTGCCAGTAGCTCAGGACAGGGAGGAATGGCCTATAATTCACCCCTCCACTTT	CASSSGQGGMAYNSPLHF	TRBJ1-6	TRBD1	-	TRBV19
TGTGCCAGCAGCTTAGCGTGGGACAGGGTCCTTGGTGGCTACACCTTC	CASSLAWDRVLGGYTF	TRBJ1-2	TRBD1	once	TRBV11-2
TGTGCTAGTGGTTTCAGCGCTCCCCCGGGTGGCTACACCTTC	CASGFSAPPGGYTF	TRBJ1-2	-	-	TRBV12-5
TGTGCCAGCAGCGCGGGCAGCAATCAGCCCCAGCATTTT	CASSAGSNQPQHF	TRBJ1-5	-	-	TRBV5-6
TGTGCCACCTCAGACTACAATGAGCAGTTCTTC	CATSDYNEQFF	TRBJ2-1	-	-	TRBV15